This is a list of T cell receptor beta chains from one sample in a study of CD8 T cells in Susac syndrome. Each CDR3 protein gets one entry after TCRdb re-called the immunoSEQ multiplex PCR reads with MiXCR. The sample yields around 130,000 distinct CDR3 sequences, less than 95% seen once. Sequencing input: CD4+ T cells from PBMCs. These receptors all come from a human donor in good health. The CDR3 runs from the conserved cysteine through the conserved F or W. The order of the fields is CDR3 DNA, CDR3 protein, J gene, V gene, D gene, clone size. A D gene is named only where the DNA matches it firmly. Some rows mark clone size as missing; the rest say once, few, many or name a class of expanded clone.

CDR3 DNA: TGTGCCAGCAGACTGGGACAGGGGAACTACGAGCAGTACTTC
CDR3 protein: CASRLGQGNYEQYF
J gene: TRBJ2-7
V gene: TRBV6-2/TRBV6-3
D gene: TRBD1
clone size: NA

CDR3 DNA: TGCAGTGCTCCTCCTCCAGCAGCCTACGAGCAGTACTTC
CDR3 protein: CSAPPPAAYEQYF
J gene: TRBJ2-7
V gene: TRBV20-1
D gene: NA
clone size: NA

CDR3 DNA: TGTGCCAGTAGTATAGTCGACTCCGGGAATACTTCACCCCTCCACTTT
CDR3 protein: CASSIVDSGNTSPLHF
J gene: TRBJ1-6
V gene: TRBV19
D gene: NA
clone size: NA

CDR3 DNA: TGTGCCTGGAGGAATTCTGGGGCCAACGTCCTGACTTTC
CDR3 protein: CAWRNSGANVLTF
J gene: TRBJ2-6
V gene: TRBV30
D gene: NA
clone size: once

CDR3 DNA: TGTGCCACCAGCAGAGATCTTCGCGGAAACTCCTACGAGCAGTACTTC
CDR3 protein: CATSRDLRGNSYEQYF
J gene: TRBJ2-7
V gene: TRBV15
D gene: NA
clone size: NA

CDR3 DNA: TGTGCCAGCGTCCTAGCGGGAGACACCGGGGAGCTGTTTTTT
CDR3 protein: CASVLAGDTGELFF
J gene: TRBJ2-2
V gene: TRBV6-2/TRBV6-3
D gene: TRBD2
clone size: NA

CDR3 DNA: TGTGCCAGCAGCCCCGGGGGGGTTCAGGATGGCTACACCTTC
CDR3 protein: CASSPGGVQDGYTF
J gene: TRBJ1-2
V gene: TRBV7-8
D gene: NA
clone size: NA

CDR3 DNA: TGTGCCAGCAGCTTAGGGCAGTCCCCAGAGACCCAGTACTTC
CDR3 protein: CASSLGQSPETQYF
J gene: TRBJ2-5
V gene: TRBV11-2
D gene: NA
clone size: NA

CDR3 DNA: TGTGCCAGCAGTAATTCCGGGACAGATATCGTTCGGTACTTC
CDR3 protein: CASSNSGTDIVRYF
J gene: TRBJ2-7
V gene: TRBV6-5
D gene: TRBD1
clone size: NA

CDR3 DNA: TGTGCCAGTAGTCCGTCCCCAGGGGTGGACACTGAAGCTTTCTTT
CDR3 protein: CASSPSPGVDTEAFF
J gene: TRBJ1-1
V gene: TRBV19
D gene: NA
clone size: NA

CDR3 DNA: TGTGCCAGCAGACCCGGGACTGGTGGCACAGATACGCAGTATTTT
CDR3 protein: CASRPGTGGTDTQYF
J gene: TRBJ2-3
V gene: TRBV7-9
D gene: NA
clone size: NA

CDR3 DNA: TGTGCCAGCAGCTTAGAGGGGAGCTCTGAGCAGTTCTTC
CDR3 protein: CASSLEGSSEQFF
J gene: TRBJ2-1
V gene: TRBV7-9
D gene: NA
clone size: NA

CDR3 DNA: TGTGCCAGCAGCCCGGGGCTATCAATATCCTACGAGCAGTACTTC
CDR3 protein: CASSPGLSISYEQYF
J gene: TRBJ2-7
V gene: TRBV2
D gene: NA
clone size: NA

CDR3 DNA: TGCGCCAGCAGTCTGCCTAGCGGAGCCTACGAGCAGTACTTC
CDR3 protein: CASSLPSGAYEQYF
J gene: TRBJ2-7
V gene: TRBV5-1
D gene: TRBD2
clone size: NA

CDR3 DNA: TGCGCCAGCAGCTCCAAGGGCCCGAACACCGGGGAGCTGTTTTTT
CDR3 protein: CASSSKGPNTGELFF
J gene: TRBJ2-2
V gene: TRBV5-1
D gene: NA
clone size: few

CDR3 DNA: TGTGCCAGCAGTGAATGGGAGATCGGGGATTCACCCCTCCACTTT
CDR3 protein: CASSEWEIGDSPLHF
J gene: TRBJ1-6
V gene: TRBV2
D gene: NA
clone size: NA

CDR3 DNA: TGTGCCAGCTCACCACTTTTGGGGGAGCAGTACTTC
CDR3 protein: CASSPLLGEQYF
J gene: TRBJ2-7
V gene: TRBV18
D gene: NA
clone size: NA

CDR3 DNA: TGTGCCAGCAGTTACCGGGGACAGCGGAGAGGCTACACCTTC
CDR3 protein: CASSYRGQRRGYTF
J gene: TRBJ1-2
V gene: TRBV6-2/TRBV6-3
D gene: TRBD1
clone size: NA

CDR3 DNA: TGTGCCAGCAGCTTACGGAAGAACACCGGGGAGCTGTTTTTT
CDR3 protein: CASSLRKNTGELFF
J gene: TRBJ2-2
V gene: TRBV7-3
D gene: NA
clone size: NA

CDR3 DNA: TGTGCCATCAGTGGGACAGGGGTAGCGGGCGGGGAGCTGTTTTTT
CDR3 protein: CAISGTGVAGGELFF
J gene: TRBJ2-2
V gene: TRBV10-3
D gene: TRBD1
clone size: once

CDR3 DNA: TGTGCCAGCAGTGAATCGGGATTGGTCCCTCGGAATGAGCAGTTCTTC
CDR3 protein: CASSESGLVPRNEQFF
J gene: TRBJ2-1
V gene: TRBV25-1
D gene: NA
clone size: NA

CDR3 DNA: TGTGCCAGCAGTTACTCGATGGAGACCCAGTACTTC
CDR3 protein: CASSYSMETQYF
J gene: TRBJ2-5
V gene: TRBV6-5
D gene: NA
clone size: once

CDR3 DNA: TGTGCCAGCAGCTTGGTAGGCACGCAGTATTTT
CDR3 protein: CASSLVGTQYF
J gene: TRBJ2-3
V gene: TRBV5-6
D gene: NA
clone size: NA

CDR3 DNA: TGTGCCAGCTCACCTTATTCTACCGCTGGGGCCAACGTCCTGACTTTC
CDR3 protein: CASSPYSTAGANVLTF
J gene: TRBJ2-6
V gene: TRBV18
D gene: NA
clone size: NA

CDR3 DNA: TGCGCCAGCAGCCCTAACCCGGGACAGGGGGCGGGTGGGGCCAACGTCCTGACTTTC
CDR3 protein: CASSPNPGQGAGGANVLTF
J gene: TRBJ2-6
V gene: TRBV4-3
D gene: TRBD1
clone size: NA

CDR3 DNA: TGTGCCAGCAGTACCTGGGACAGTGATCAGCCCCAGCATTTT
CDR3 protein: CASSTWDSDQPQHF
J gene: TRBJ1-5
V gene: TRBV12-3/TRBV12-4
D gene: TRBD1
clone size: NA

CDR3 DNA: TGTGCCAGCAGCCGGGCTCTACTAGCGGGGGCCTACGAGCAGTACTTC
CDR3 protein: CASSRALLAGAYEQYF
J gene: TRBJ2-7
V gene: TRBV3-1
D gene: TRBD2
clone size: once

CDR3 DNA: TGTGCCAGCAGCAAGGCAGGGGGCGACTGGGCCAAAAACATTCAGTACTTC
CDR3 protein: CASSKAGGDWAKNIQYF
J gene: TRBJ2-4
V gene: TRBV21-1
D gene: NA
clone size: NA

CDR3 DNA: TGTGCCAGCAGCCCGGGGGCGAACATTCAGTACTTC
CDR3 protein: CASSPGANIQYF
J gene: TRBJ2-4
V gene: TRBV12-3/TRBV12-4
D gene: NA
clone size: NA

CDR3 DNA: TGTGCCAGCAGTACCACGCGGGAGAGGGGGTTAGCCAAAAACATTCAGTACTTC
CDR3 protein: CASSTTRERGLAKNIQYF
J gene: TRBJ2-4
V gene: TRBV6-2/TRBV6-3
D gene: NA
clone size: once

CDR3 DNA: TGTGCCAGCAGTTACAAGGAGGGGGGAACGCAGTATTTT
CDR3 protein: CASSYKEGGTQYF
J gene: TRBJ2-3
V gene: TRBV6-6
D gene: NA
clone size: NA

CDR3 DNA: TGTGCCAGCAGTGGGACCTTCTCCCAAGAGACCCAGTACTTC
CDR3 protein: CASSGTFSQETQYF
J gene: TRBJ2-5
V gene: TRBV28
D gene: NA
clone size: NA

CDR3 DNA: TGTGCTAGTGGTTCTCGGACCGGGACCCAGTACTTC
CDR3 protein: CASGSRTGTQYF
J gene: TRBJ2-5
V gene: TRBV12-5
D gene: NA
clone size: once

CDR3 DNA: TGTGCCAGCAGTTGGTTAGCTACTCGCAGGTACAATGAGCAGTTCTTC
CDR3 protein: CASSWLATRRYNEQFF
J gene: TRBJ2-1
V gene: TRBV28
D gene: NA
clone size: NA

CDR3 DNA: TGTGCCAGCAGTGACCCTGGAGACAGGGGGGACACTGAAGCTTTCTTT
CDR3 protein: CASSDPGDRGDTEAFF
J gene: TRBJ1-1
V gene: TRBV25-1
D gene: TRBD1
clone size: NA

CDR3 DNA: TGTGCCAGCAGTGAATCTTGGGTGGCTAACTATGGCTACACCTTC
CDR3 protein: CASSESWVANYGYTF
J gene: TRBJ1-2
V gene: TRBV2
D gene: NA
clone size: NA

CDR3 DNA: TGTGCCAGCAGTGGGCTAGCGGTAGATACGCAGTATTTT
CDR3 protein: CASSGLAVDTQYF
J gene: TRBJ2-3
V gene: TRBV2
D gene: TRBD2
clone size: NA

CDR3 DNA: TGTGCCAGCAGCCAAGATGCGGGGCTAGCGGGAGGAGATGAGCAGTTCTTC
CDR3 protein: CASSQDAGLAGGDEQFF
J gene: TRBJ2-1
V gene: TRBV3-1
D gene: TRBD2
clone size: NA

CDR3 DNA: TGTGCCAGCAGCTCTCCTCTAGCGGACACCGGGGAGCTGTTTTTT
CDR3 protein: CASSSPLADTGELFF
J gene: TRBJ2-2
V gene: TRBV7-9
D gene: TRBD2
clone size: NA

CDR3 DNA: TGTGCCAGCAGTTCCGGACAGGGGGCCTACGAGCAGTACTTC
CDR3 protein: CASSSGQGAYEQYF
J gene: TRBJ2-7
V gene: TRBV12-3/TRBV12-4
D gene: TRBD1
clone size: once

CDR3 DNA: TGTGCCAGCAGTACCCTGGGACAGGGGGTTACCAACAATGAGCAGTTCTTC
CDR3 protein: CASSTLGQGVTNNEQFF
J gene: TRBJ2-1
V gene: TRBV25-1
D gene: TRBD1
clone size: NA

CDR3 DNA: TGTGCCAGCAGCCTCAATCCTGTGATAGCCACCTACGAGCAGTACTTC
CDR3 protein: CASSLNPVIATYEQYF
J gene: TRBJ2-7
V gene: TRBV11-2
D gene: NA
clone size: NA

CDR3 DNA: TGCGCCAGCAGCTTATCGCAACTGGACGAACTGTTTTTT
CDR3 protein: CASSLSQLDELFF
J gene: TRBJ1-4
V gene: TRBV5-1
D gene: NA
clone size: once

CDR3 DNA: TGTGCCAGCAGCTTAGGGGCGGGAGGCGGTAGGAATGAGCAGTTCTTC
CDR3 protein: CASSLGAGGGRNEQFF
J gene: TRBJ2-1
V gene: TRBV7-3
D gene: TRBD2
clone size: once

CDR3 DNA: TGTGCCTGGGGGGGAGAGGGGAAGAACTATGGCTACACCTTC
CDR3 protein: CAWGGEGKNYGYTF
J gene: TRBJ1-2
V gene: TRBV30
D gene: NA
clone size: NA

CDR3 DNA: TGTGCCAGCACCTCGCTGGAGGCGGGGCCCAGCTCCTACGAGCAGTACTTC
CDR3 protein: CASTSLEAGPSSYEQYF
J gene: TRBJ2-7
V gene: TRBV2
D gene: NA
clone size: NA